This is a list of T cell receptor beta chains from one sample in a study of blood T cell repertoires in COVID-19. This table comes from immunoSEQ multiplex PCR, and its TCRdb copy is limited to in-frame clones, with some not included. The sample yields hundreds of thousands of clones, around 89% seen once. Specimen: PBMCs or T cells enriched from blood (not recorded which). These receptors all stem from a woman aged 18-30 years who had recovered from COVID-19. Each CDR3 is given with its conserved first and last residue. Each record gives: J gene, V gene, CDR3 protein.

>TRBJ1-6|TRBV5-1
CASSSAGQSNSPLHF
>TRBJ2-4|TRBV2
CASSGFGSSLAKNIQYF
>TRBJ1-1|TRBV28
CASRGRPEAFF
>TRBJ2-5|TRBV5-1
CASSVDRKETQYF
>TRBJ2-5|TRBV5-1
CASSWTEKETQYF
>TRBJ2-5|TRBV7-6
CASSPGTRETQYF
>TRBJ2-3|TRBV27
CASSLWGGLTDTQYF
>TRBJ1-1|TRBV7-9
CASSLAHEAFF
>TRBJ1-2|TRBV5-1
CASSLAWGGLSYGYTF
>TRBJ1-1|TRBV19
CAARGGGVEFEAFF
>TRBJ2-5|TRBV9
CASSVSGGRVQETQYF
>TRBJ2-1|TRBV12-3/TRBV12-4
CASSLSGPEQFF
>TRBJ1-4|TRBV19
CASQEGGHRVEKLFF
>TRBJ1-2|TRBV3-1/TRBV3-2
CASSHHYSRAEWYGYTF
>TRBJ1-1|TRBV6-4
CASSTVAGNTEAFF
>TRBJ1-1|TRBV15
CATRRGQPYTEAFF
>TRBJ2-1|TRBV7-6
CASSPQGGPYNEQFF
>TRBJ1-2|TRBV6-5
CASRAGVGSYGYTF
>TRBJ2-1|TRBV9
CASSVGGSGGPTHNEQFF
>TRBJ1-1|TRBV28
CASSIRGQGVFTEAFF
>TRBJ1-3|TRBV5-1
CASSLQSSGNTIYF
>TRBJ1-4|TRBV2
CASSGAASGGNEKLFF
>TRBJ1-4|TRBV5-4
CASSVRDRGEKLFF
>TRBJ2-2|TRBV25-1
CASRGLAGELFF
>TRBJ1-1|TRBV4-1
CASSRDRLNTEAFF
>TRBJ2-5|TRBV5-1
CASSFDRATQYF
>TRBJ2-2|TRBV5-4
CASSLLQGSTGELFF
>TRBJ1-4|TRBV28
CASSSSGQGPANEKLFF
>TRBJ1-2|TRBV2
CASTMFLEFGAGYTF
>TRBJ2-7|TRBV5-6
CASSLGQGGTYEQYF
>TRBJ2-3|TRBV24-1
CATSDVYTDTQYF
>TRBJ1-4|TRBV2
CAARQYEKLFF
>TRBJ2-7|TRBV16
CASSQGTSGTYEQYF
>TRBJ1-4|TRBV5-1
CASSYLNQGNNEKLFF
>TRBJ2-2|TRBV19
CASTPGEGVHTGELFF
>TRBJ2-5|TRBV7-3
CASSLAGGISIETQYF
>TRBJ1-2|TRBV2
CASLGDGYTF
>TRBJ1-2|TRBV6-6
CASIYTGGRDYGYTF
>TRBJ2-7|TRBV6-5
CASRRGEQYF
>TRBJ2-1|TRBV27
CASSLQQGVRIEQFF
>TRBJ1-2|TRBV2
CASSEALTGNYGYTF
>TRBJ1-6|TRBV11-2
CASSLVRNSPLHF
>TRBJ2-7|TRBV12-5
CASGIGTGAHEQYF
>TRBJ2-7|TRBV2
CASTQAYEQYF
>TRBJ1-2|TRBV29-1
CSVATGANYGYTF
>TRBJ1-1|TRBV5-8
CASSPRQGNTEAFF